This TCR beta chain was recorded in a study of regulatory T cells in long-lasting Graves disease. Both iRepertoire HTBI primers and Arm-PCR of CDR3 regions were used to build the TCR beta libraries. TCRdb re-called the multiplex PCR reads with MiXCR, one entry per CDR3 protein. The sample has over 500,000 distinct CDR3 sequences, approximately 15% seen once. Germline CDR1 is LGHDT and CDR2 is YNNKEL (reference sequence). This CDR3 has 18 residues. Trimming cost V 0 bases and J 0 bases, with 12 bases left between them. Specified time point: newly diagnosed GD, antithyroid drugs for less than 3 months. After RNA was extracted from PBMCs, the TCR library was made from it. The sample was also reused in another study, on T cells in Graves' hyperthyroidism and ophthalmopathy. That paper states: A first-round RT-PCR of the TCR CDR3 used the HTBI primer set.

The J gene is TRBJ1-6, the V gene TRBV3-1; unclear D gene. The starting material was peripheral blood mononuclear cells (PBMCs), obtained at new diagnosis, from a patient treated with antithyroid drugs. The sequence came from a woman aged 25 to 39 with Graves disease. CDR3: CASSQDRGGSSYNSPLHF. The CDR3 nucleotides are TGTGCCAGCAGCCAAGATCGGGGAGGGAGCTCCTATAATTCACCCCTCCACTTT.